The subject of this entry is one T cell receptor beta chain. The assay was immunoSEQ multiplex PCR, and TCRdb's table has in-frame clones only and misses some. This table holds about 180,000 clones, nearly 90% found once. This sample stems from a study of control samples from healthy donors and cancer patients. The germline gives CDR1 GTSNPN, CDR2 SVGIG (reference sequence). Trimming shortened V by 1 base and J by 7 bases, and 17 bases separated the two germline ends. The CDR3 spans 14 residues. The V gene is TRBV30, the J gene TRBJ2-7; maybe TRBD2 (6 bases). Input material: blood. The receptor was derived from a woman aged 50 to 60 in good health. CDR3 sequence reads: CAWSGGTLLGEQYF. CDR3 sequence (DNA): TGTGCCTGGAGTGGCGGGACGCTCTTAGGGGAGCAGTACTTC.